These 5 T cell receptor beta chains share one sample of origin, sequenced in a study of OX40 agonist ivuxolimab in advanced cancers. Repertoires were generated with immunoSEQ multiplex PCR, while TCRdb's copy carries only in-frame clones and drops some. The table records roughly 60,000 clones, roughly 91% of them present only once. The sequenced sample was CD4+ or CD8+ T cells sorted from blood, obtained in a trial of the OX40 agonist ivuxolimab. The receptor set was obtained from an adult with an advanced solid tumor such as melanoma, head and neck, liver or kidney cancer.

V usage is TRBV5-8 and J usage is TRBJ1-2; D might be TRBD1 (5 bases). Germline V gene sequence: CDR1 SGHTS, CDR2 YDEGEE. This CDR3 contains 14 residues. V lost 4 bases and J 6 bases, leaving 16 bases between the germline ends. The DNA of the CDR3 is TGTGCCAGCAGCCCGGGACGTATTTTCGATGGCTACACCTTC. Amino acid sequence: CASSPGRIFDGYTF.

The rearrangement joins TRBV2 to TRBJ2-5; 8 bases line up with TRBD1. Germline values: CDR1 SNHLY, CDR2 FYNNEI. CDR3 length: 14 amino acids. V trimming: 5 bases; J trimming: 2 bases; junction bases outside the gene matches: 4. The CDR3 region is CASSIGQGQETQYF. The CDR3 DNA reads TGTGCCAGCAGTATCGGACAGGGACAAGAGACCCAGTACTTC.

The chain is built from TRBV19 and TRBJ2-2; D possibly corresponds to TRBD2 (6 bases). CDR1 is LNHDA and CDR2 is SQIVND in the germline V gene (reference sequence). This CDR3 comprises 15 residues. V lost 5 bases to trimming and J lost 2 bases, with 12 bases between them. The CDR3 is CASSVGGFNTGELFF. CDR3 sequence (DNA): TGTGCCAGTAGTGTCGGGGGTTTTAACACCGGGGAGCTGTTTTTT.

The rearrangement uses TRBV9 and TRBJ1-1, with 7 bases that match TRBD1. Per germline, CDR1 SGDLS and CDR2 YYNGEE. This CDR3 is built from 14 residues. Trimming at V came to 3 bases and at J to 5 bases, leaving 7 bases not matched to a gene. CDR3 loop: CASSARDRVTEAFF. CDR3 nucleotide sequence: TGTGCCAGCAGCGCTAGAGACAGGGTGACTGAAGCTTTCTTT. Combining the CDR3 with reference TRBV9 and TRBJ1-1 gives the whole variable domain DSGVTQTPKHLITATGQRVTLRCSPRSGDLSVYWYQQSLDQGLQFLIQYYNGEERAKGNILERFSAQQFPDLHSELNLSSLELGDSALYFCASSARDRVTEAFFGQGTRLTVV.

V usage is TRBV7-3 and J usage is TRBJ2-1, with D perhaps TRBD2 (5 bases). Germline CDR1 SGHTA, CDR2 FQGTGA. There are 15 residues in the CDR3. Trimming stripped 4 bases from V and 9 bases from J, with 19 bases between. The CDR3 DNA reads TGTGCCAGCAGCTCCCGTTCGGACTCGACCGGTGAGCAGTTCTTC. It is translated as CASSSRSDSTGEQFF.